One and the same sample provided the 17 T cell receptor beta chains below, sequenced in a study of cytomegalovirus exposure and HLA in healthy donors. A multiplex PCR was run with 60 Vbeta primers and 13 Jbeta primers. This table comes from immunoSEQ multiplex PCR, and its TCRdb copy is limited to in-frame clones, with some not included. The sample's table shows 200,000 to 250,000 clones. The source material was PBMCs. The receptors stem from a woman aged 25-40 years in good health and CMV-seropositive.

This chain uses TRBV11-2 with TRBJ1-2, with TRBD1 matching over 8 bases. Germline-derived CDR1 and CDR2 are SGHAT and FQNNGV. The CDR3 contains 13 residues. V lost 5 bases and J lost 3; bases outside the gene matches: 2. The CDR3 protein is CASSPQGDYGYTF. The CDR3, as DNA: TGTGCCAGCAGCCCACAGGGGGACTATGGCTACACCTTC.

The chain combines TRBV6-1 with TRBJ1-2; 9 bases align to TRBD1. The germline V gene has CDR1 MNHNS and CDR2 SASEGT. The CDR3 is 11 amino acids. Germline trimming cut 11 bases from V and 8 bases from J; bases unmatched to any gene: 6. The CDR3 DNA follows: TGTGCCGCCCACAGGGGGCTGGGCTACACCTTC. This gives the protein CAAHRGLGYTF.

The chain couples TRBV10-2 to TRBJ1-1, with TRBD1 identical over 7 bases. Germline V lookup: CDR1 WSHSY, CDR2 SAAADI. Trimming at V came to 2 bases and at J to 3 bases, leaving 6 bases not matched to a gene. The CDR3 extends over 15 amino acids. CDR3 region: CASSEEQGKDTEAFF. CDR3 nucleotides: TGCGCCAGCAGTGAGGAACAGGGGAAAGACACTGAAGCTTTCTTT.

Note on this clone: Other DNA sequences in this sample translate to the same CDR3. The CDR3 DNA sequence: TGTGCCAGCAGCGTAGTTTCAGGGGGCACTGAAGCTTTCTTT. This sequence encodes CASSVVSGGTEAFF. This sequence joins TRBV9 and TRBJ1-1, with 7 bases aligning to TRBD1. In germline, CDR1 is SGDLS, CDR2 YYNGEE. The CDR3 contains 14 residues. V lost 0 bases, J lost 4 bases, and 3 bases stayed unmatched.

The CDR3 is CASSLNRDRADDTGELFF. DNA of the CDR3: TGTGCCAGCAGCCTCAACCGGGACAGGGCTGATGACACCGGGGAGCTGTTTTTT. V and J are TRBV27 and TRBJ2-2, with TRBD1 matching over 9 bases. This CDR3 comprises 18 residues. Germline V CDR1 and CDR2: MNHEY, SMNVEV (reference sequence). With V trimmed by 6 bases and J by 3 bases, 14 bases remained unmatched.

This chain connects TRBV30 to TRBJ1-5; 9 bases agree with TRBD1. Germline CDR1 and CDR2: GTSNPN and SVGIG (reference sequence). Unmatched junction bases numbered 6, after V lost 5 bases and J lost 7 bases. The CDR3 spans 13 residues. The CDR3, as DNA: TGTGCCTGGGCCCCGACAGGGGGGCAGCCCCAGCATTTT. Its protein is CAWAPTGGQPQHF. The variable domain in full, completed from reference TRBV30 and TRBJ1-5, reads SQTIHQWPATLVQPVGSPLSLECTVEGTSNPNLYWYRQAAGRGLQLLFYSVGIGQISSEVPQNLSASRPQDRQFILSSKKLLLSDSGFYLCAWAPTGGQPQHFGDGTRLSIL.

The V and J genes are TRBV7-2 and TRBJ2-3; 7 bases map to TRBD2. The V and J ends lost 5 bases and 1 base, in that order; junction bases with no gene match: 9. The CDR3 has 16 residues. Germline V gives CDR1 SGHTA, CDR2 FQGNSA. The CDR3 reads CASSPPGAGGTDTQYF. The CDR3 region has the DNA TGTGCCAGCAGCCCCCCGGGTGCGGGAGGCACAGATACGCAGTATTTT.

The rearrangement uses TRBV19 and TRBJ2-7; D is perhaps TRBD1 (6 bases). In germline, CDR1 is LNHDA, CDR2 SQIVND (reference sequence). Deletions cut 5 bases from V and 5 bases from J, with 22 bases between. The CDR3 consists of 16 residues. The CDR3 sequence: CASSPRRGLSSDEQYF. CDR3 in DNA: TGTGCCAGTAGTCCACGCAGGGGCCTGTCGTCCGACGAGCAGTACTTC.

The chain uses TRBV5-1 and TRBJ2-1, with D possibly being TRBD2 (5 bases). The CDR3 is made up of 12 amino acids. The V and J ends lost 0 bases and 8 bases respectively, with 6 bases between them. Germline values: CDR1 SGHRS, CDR2 YFSETQ. The DNA of the CDR3 is TGCGCCAGCAGCTTGGGTAGCGATGAGCAGTTCTTC. It codes for CASSLGSDEQFF.

The DNA for the CDR3 is TGCAGCGTTGCTGGGGAGGACTCTGGGGCCAACGTCCTGACTTTC. It translates to CSVAGEDSGANVLTF. The V gene is TRBV29-1, the J gene TRBJ2-6; perhaps TRBD2 as D (6 bases). Germline loops: CDR1 SQVTM, CDR2 ANQGSEA. The CDR3 extends over 15 amino acids. V was pared by 4 bases and J by 0 bases, with 10 bases between. The full variable domain, completed using reference TRBV29-1 and TRBJ2-6, is SAVISQKPSRDICQRGTSLTIQCQVDSQVTMMFWYRQQPGQSLTLIATANQGSEATYESGFVIDKFPISRPNLTFSTLTVSNMSPEDSSIYLCSVAGEDSGANVLTFGAGSRLTVL.

Of note for this clone: This sample also contains other DNA sequences that code for the same CDR3. The chain joins TRBV6-1 to TRBJ1-6; D gene uncertain. The ends were cut back, 4 bases at V and 4 bases at J, with 8 bases in the middle. Germline V gene sequence: CDR1 MNHNS, CDR2 SASEGT. This CDR3 contains 14 residues. As DNA, the CDR3 is TGTGCCAGCAGTGGCAGAAGTTATAATTCACCCCTCCACTTT. Translation: CASSGRSYNSPLHF.

The chain couples TRBV5-1 to TRBJ1-1, with D possibly matching TRBD1 (6 bases). The germline V gene has CDR1 SGHRS and CDR2 YFSETQ. This CDR3 spans 15 amino acids. Trimming left V 7 bases short and J 1 base short, with 17 bases between. CDR3 region: CASSLRAGENTEAFF. The CDR3 DNA reads as TGCGCCAGCTCCCTCAGGGCAGGGGAGAACACTGAAGCTTTCTTT.

The V call is TRBV27, the J call TRBJ2-1; TRBD1 matches 8 bases. Germline lookup yields CDR1 MNHEY and CDR2 SMNVEV (reference sequence). This CDR3 region has 15 residues. V dropped 7 bases and J dropped 4; count of bases not matched to a gene: 9. CDR3 bases: TGTGCCAGCACCTACGGACAGGGTGGTTACAATGAGCAGTTCTTC. Translation: CASTYGQGGYNEQFF.

The CDR3, as DNA: TGCGCCAGCAGCCAAGGGGGACTTGAAAAACTGTTTTTT. Its translation: CASSQGGLEKLFF. The rearrangement joins TRBV4-1 to TRBJ1-4; perhaps TRBD1 as D (5 bases). Germline CDR1 MGHRA, CDR2 YSYEKL. V lost 1 base and J lost 7, with 7 bases in between. There are 13 residues in the CDR3.

The chain uses TRBV2 and TRBJ2-2, with 11 bases that match TRBD2. The CDR3 contains 17 residues. V trimming: 3 bases; J trimming: 4 bases; junction bases outside the gene matches: 7. Germline loops: CDR1 SNHLY, CDR2 FYNNEI. The CDR3 sequence is CASSDPRLAGPTGELFF. The CDR3 DNA sequence: TGTGCCAGCAGTGACCCGAGACTAGCGGGGCCCACCGGGGAGCTGTTTTTT. Full variable domain (rest looked up from reference TRBV2 and TRBJ2-2): EPEVTQTPSHQVTQMGQEVILRCVPISNHLYFYWYRQILGQKVEFLVSFYNNEISEKSEIFDDQFSVERPDGSNFTLKIRSTKLEDSAMYFCASSDPRLAGPTGELFFGEGSRLTVL.

CDR3: CAISDSKSSSSYNEQFF. The DNA of the CDR3 is TGTGCCATCAGTGACTCTAAGTCTTCGAGCTCCTACAATGAGCAGTTCTTC. The chain has TRBV10-3 and TRBJ2-1; no clear D. V lost 3 bases to trimming and J lost 0 bases, with 15 bases between them. The CDR3 consists of 17 residues. The V gene's germline CDR1 is ENHRY and CDR2 SYGVKD.

The rearrangement joins TRBV6-1 to TRBJ2-2; D is unresolved. CDR1 MNHNS and CDR2 SASEGT come from the germline V gene. CDR3 length equals 15 residues. V was shortened by 5 bases and J by 8 bases, with 18 bases between the two germline ends. CDR3 nucleotides: TGTGCCAGCAGTCAATGGAGACCCCTCGCAGGGGAGCTGTTTTTT. It encodes CASSQWRPLAGELFF.